A selection of T cell receptor beta chains follows, all from one sample in a study of blood T cell repertoires in COVID-19. Some clones are missing from TCRdb's copy, which holds only in-frame ones; the method was immunoSEQ multiplex PCR. The sample has 84,000 or so clones, 75% to 85% seen once. The sample consisted of peripheral blood. The receptors come from a woman of 80 years or more with acute or convalescent COVID-19. Each CDR3 is given with its conserved first and last residue. D genes are given only for firm matches. The listing skips clone size in some rows; elsewhere it reads once, few, many or a size class.

D	size	length	V	J	CDR3	DNA
-	-	13	TRBV30	TRBJ2-7	CAWKLGDLYEQYF	TGTGCCTGGAAACTAGGGGACTTGTACGAGCAGTACTTC
-	few	16	TRBV28	TRBJ1-5	CASSFPTSVSNQPQHF	TGTGCCAGCAGTTTTCCAACGTCGGTTAGCAATCAGCCCCAGCATTTT
-	few	19	TRBV21-1	TRBJ2-5	CASNIRGQGDILIEETQYF	TGTGCCAGCAACATCAGAGGACAGGGGGATATTTTAATCGAAGAGACCCAGTACTTC
TRBD1	once	16	TRBV5-1	TRBJ1-6	CASSYGTGEDNSPLHF	TGCGCCAGCAGCTACGGGACAGGGGAAGATAATTCACCCCTCCACTTT
-	-	16	TRBV12-5	TRBJ2-3	CASAPRASGYADTQYF	TGTGCTAGTGCCCCCCGAGCTAGTGGATACGCAGATACGCAGTATTTT
TRBD1	-	13	TRBV10-3	TRBJ1-1	CAIKRQGASEAFF	TGTGCCATCAAAAGACAGGGGGCGAGTGAAGCTTTCTTT
-	-	19	TRBV19	TRBJ1-3	CASSTPGRGQGEWGNTIYF	TGTGCCAGTAGTACCCCCGGCCGTGGGCAGGGCGAGTGGGGAAACACCATATATTTT
-	once	15	TRBV28	TRBJ1-2	CASSLRHTGLYGYTF	TGTGCCAGCAGTTTACGTCATACGGGTCTCTATGGCTACACCTTC
-	once	15	TRBV5-5	TRBJ2-5	CASSLLGGDGETQYF	TGTGCCAGCAGCTTGTTAGGGGGGGATGGAGAGACCCAGTACTTC
TRBD1	-	13	TRBV30	TRBJ1-2	CAWSVGTGEGYTF	TGTGCCTGGAGTGTAGGGACAGGGGAGGGCTACACCTTC
TRBD2	-	16	TRBV2	TRBJ2-5	CASSERGSGREETQYF	TGTGCCAGCAGTGAGCGTGGTAGCGGGAGGGAAGAGACCCAGTACTTC
-	few	14	TRBV19	TRBJ2-7	CASSIQGGTYEQYF	TGTGCCAGTAGTATCCAAGGGGGAACGTACGAGCAGTACTTC
-	-	13	TRBV6-1	TRBJ2-1	CASSEGGGGGQFF	TGTGCCAGCAGTGAAGGCGGGGGAGGGGGGCAGTTCTTC
TRBD2	-	17	TRBV19	TRBJ2-1	CASSIDWGQAGGPEQFF	TGTGCCAGTAGTATAGATTGGGGGCAAGCGGGAGGTCCTGAGCAGTTCTTC